In its sample, the clone carrying this T cell receptor (beta chain) was seen many times. The sample belongs to a study of T-cell reconstitution after alpha-beta-depleted transplantation in children. TCRbeta library construction was performed incorporating unique molecular identifiers. In TCRdb, the PCR reads were re-called with MiXCR into one record per CDR3 protein. The profile shows approximately 490,000 distinct CDR3 sequences, over 9.5% of them singletons. The CDR3 spans 15 residues. Germline CDR1 and CDR2: MNHEY and SVGEGT. J gave up 6 bases and V 6 bases, and 12 bases lay outside the gene matches.

This TCR derives from a child aged 2-15 years with inherited bone marrow failure, due to receive a stem cell transplant. Sequenced here: PBMCs, sampled before TCRalphabeta/CD19-depleted stem cell transplant. The chain is built from TRBV6-2 or TRBV6-3 and TRBJ2-7, with 9 bases aligning to TRBD1. CDR3 sequence (DNA): TGTGCCAGCAGCCCACGTCCGGGACAGGGTACCGAGCAGTACTTC. This codes for CASSPRPGQGTEQYF.